The rows below give T cell receptor beta chains drawn from one sample of a study of neurological immune-mediated disorders. TCRdb ran MiXCR on the 5' RACE reads and lists one entry per CDR3 protein. The sample includes roughly 70,000 distinct CDR3 sequences, 4% to 6% of them seen just once. Sequencing was carried out using PBMCs. The receptors were sampled from a woman in her 30s with multiple sclerosis. Each CDR3 is given without its conserved first and last residue.

j_gene: TRBJ1-2; v_gene: TRBV5-1; CDR3aa: ASSLDRQGGGYT
j_gene: TRBJ2-1; v_gene: TRBV5-1; CDR3aa: ASSLEVYAGASYNEQF
j_gene: TRBJ1-3; v_gene: TRBV29-1; CDR3aa: SVGSDTIY
j_gene: TRBJ1-5; v_gene: TRBV5-1; CDR3aa: ASSPDNYNQPQH
j_gene: TRBJ1-1; v_gene: TRBV20-1; CDR3aa: SAKNLQLVHHEAF
j_gene: TRBJ2-3; v_gene: TRBV5-1; CDR3aa: ANEQGADFRTDTQY
j_gene: TRBJ1-1; v_gene: TRBV15; CDR3aa: ATREGTGAGSTEAF
j_gene: TRBJ1-1; v_gene: TRBV6-5; CDR3aa: ASSQSTLNTEAF
j_gene: TRBJ2-5; v_gene: TRBV18; CDR3aa: ASSPPGVETQY
j_gene: TRBJ2-1; v_gene: TRBV7-3; CDR3aa: ASSLQGAGNEQF
j_gene: TRBJ1-5; v_gene: TRBV20-1; CDR3aa: SAGGQVGQPQH
j_gene: TRBJ2-3; v_gene: TRBV4-2; CDR3aa: ASSQDSGADTQY
j_gene: TRBJ1-4; v_gene: TRBV7-9; CDR3aa: ASTPPDLEKLF
j_gene: TRBJ2-5; v_gene: TRBV20-1; CDR3aa: SARGDRDLQETQY
j_gene: TRBJ2-2; v_gene: TRBV7-6; CDR3aa: ASTLAGGASGGELF
j_gene: TRBJ2-1; v_gene: TRBV11-2; CDR3aa: ASSLGLSTNEQF
j_gene: TRBJ2-6; v_gene: TRBV6-5; CDR3aa: ASSYRLGHGSSGANVLT
j_gene: TRBJ2-5; v_gene: TRBV20-1; CDR3aa: SAISLQETQY
j_gene: TRBJ2-1; v_gene: TRBV5-1; CDR3aa: ASSLASGEDEQF
j_gene: TRBJ1-2; v_gene: TRBV5-1; CDR3aa: ASRGTGNGYT
j_gene: TRBJ2-2; v_gene: TRBV7-9; CDR3aa: ASSLPEGQFYTGELF
j_gene: TRBJ2-5; v_gene: TRBV6-2/TRBV6-3; CDR3aa: ASKQETQY
j_gene: TRBJ1-1; v_gene: TRBV3-1; CDR3aa: ASISRTEAF
j_gene: TRBJ1-4; v_gene: TRBV10-3; CDR3aa: AISPGQGGEKLF
j_gene: TRBJ1-2; v_gene: TRBV6-5; CDR3aa: ASSPPGRGGGYT
j_gene: TRBJ2-6; v_gene: TRBV5-1; CDR3aa: ASSLGYRPGANVLT
j_gene: TRBJ2-2; v_gene: TRBV12-3/TRBV12-4; CDR3aa: ASSLVGQGGTGELF
j_gene: TRBJ1-1; v_gene: TRBV5-1; CDR3aa: ASSLVAGEAF
j_gene: TRBJ2-5; v_gene: TRBV20-1; CDR3aa: SARGPGGLKETQY
j_gene: TRBJ1-2; v_gene: TRBV6-1; CDR3aa: ASSSGVRSYGYT
j_gene: TRBJ1-1; v_gene: TRBV29-1; CDR3aa: SVRRGTGLTEAF
j_gene: TRBJ2-1; v_gene: TRBV5-1; CDR3aa: ASSFRTGENEQF
j_gene: TRBJ2-2; v_gene: TRBV20-1; CDR3aa: SARDPGQGPTGELF
j_gene: TRBJ2-7; v_gene: TRBV15; CDR3aa: ATSRDRQGFGYEQY
j_gene: TRBJ1-4; v_gene: TRBV6-6; CDR3aa: ASSEVGNEKLF
j_gene: TRBJ1-5; v_gene: TRBV10-3; CDR3aa: ATLGRPDQPQN
j_gene: TRBJ2-1; v_gene: TRBV5-1; CDR3aa: ASSYGSARDEQF
j_gene: TRBJ2-5; v_gene: TRBV5-1; CDR3aa: ASSSTGIETQY
j_gene: TRBJ1-1; v_gene: TRBV7-9; CDR3aa: ASIFTENTEAF
j_gene: TRBJ1-2; v_gene: TRBV15; CDR3aa: ATSTGGVGYT
j_gene: TRBJ2-1; v_gene: TRBV5-5; CDR3aa: ASSSPGGGNEQF
j_gene: TRBJ2-2; v_gene: TRBV7-2; CDR3aa: ASSLVGLAGSGELF
j_gene: TRBJ2-2; v_gene: TRBV2; CDR3aa: ASSEDRNTGELF
j_gene: TRBJ2-7; v_gene: TRBV6-5; CDR3aa: ASSRGAFDEQY
j_gene: TRBJ2-3; v_gene: TRBV5-1; CDR3aa: ASSYRVDTQY
j_gene: TRBJ1-2; v_gene: TRBV29-1; CDR3aa: SVTGQTNYGYT
j_gene: TRBJ1-1; v_gene: TRBV5-5; CDR3aa: ASSLTGTTEAF
j_gene: TRBJ2-3; v_gene: TRBV5-1; CDR3aa: ASSSGSSTDTQY
j_gene: TRBJ2-4; v_gene: TRBV4-1; CDR3aa: ASSQAGRQLAKNIQY
j_gene: TRBJ2-7; v_gene: TRBV11-2; CDR3aa: ASSLDRVAYEQY
j_gene: TRBJ1-1; v_gene: TRBV5-1; CDR3aa: ASSFGGGGTEAF
j_gene: TRBJ1-2; v_gene: TRBV20-1; CDR3aa: SASQGGRDRSLGYT
j_gene: TRBJ2-1; v_gene: TRBV5-1; CDR3aa: ASSRSDREQF